The 8 T cell receptor beta chains below come from one sample, sequenced in a study of spatial heterogeneity in lung cancer. Documented time point: sample taken at primary tumor resection. General study results and limits: Counts of expanded alpha and beta TCRs within tumors tracked the tumor nonsynonymous mutation count.

TCRdb called the 5' RACE reads again in MiXCR, with one record for every CDR3 protein. The sample comprises about 10,000 distinct CDR3 sequences, about 53% of which are singletons, and about 28% rests with the top ten. These TCRs are of unknown antigen specificity. This specimen was lung tumor tissue, taken at surgery. All receptors come from a female donor with early-stage non-small cell lung cancer.

Regarding this clonotype: For a library built for alpha chains, this beta chain is a stray read; little rests on its size. V is TRBV20-1 and J is TRBJ2-7; TRBD1 aligns across 7 bases. This CDR3 contains 13 residues. The ends lost 5 bases at V and 6 bases at J; junction bases unmatched: 10. Germline CDR1 is DFQATT and CDR2 is SNEGSKA (reference sequence). The CDR3 sequence: CSAPDRIPLEQYF. CDR3 DNA sequence: TGCAGTGCTCCGGACAGGATCCCCCTCGAGCAGTACTTC.

A word on this clonotype: This beta chain is an unintended read in a library built for alpha chains; its size means little. This chain links TRBV6-2 or TRBV6-3 with TRBJ1-1, with 7 bases identical to TRBD1. J was trimmed by 4 bases and V by 6 bases; bases with no gene match: 2. Per the germline V gene, CDR1 is MNHEY and CDR2 is SVGEGT. CDR3 length: 12 residues. The CDR3 DNA is TGTGCCAGCAGGACAGGGTCCACTGAAGCTTTCTTT. It specifies CASRTGSTEAFF.

To note about this clonotype: This beta chain was picked up by a library intended for alpha chains and is off target, so its count carries little meaning. The V and J genes are TRBV2 and TRBJ1-6; TRBD1 agrees at 10 bases. Germline CDR1 SNHLY, CDR2 FYNNEI. This CDR3 is built from 15 residues. The V gene end was trimmed by 8 bases and the J gene end by 9 bases; junction bases not matched to a gene: 10. The chain's CDR3 is CASGPLGQGTSPLHF. DNA of the CDR3: TGTGCCAGCGGTCCCCTGGGACAGGGGACTTCACCCCTCCACTTT. The entire variable domain, with the rest obtained from reference TRBV2 and TRBJ1-6, is as follows: EPEVTQTPSHQVTQMGQEVILRCVPISNHLYFYWYRQILGQKVEFLVSFYNNEISEKSEIFDDQFSVERPDGSNFTLKIRSTKLEDSAMYFCASGPLGQGTSPLHFGNGTRLTVT.

Only one count was recorded for this clonotype. This beta chain slipped into a library made for alpha chains as a stray read, so its size is not meaningful. The V and J genes are TRBV11-2 and TRBJ2-1; D perhaps matches TRBD2 (7 bases). The germline V and J ends were trimmed by 5 bases and 9 bases, with 17 bases remaining between them. Germline-derived CDR1 and CDR2 are SGHAT and FQNNGV. The CDR3 covers 14 residues. CDR3 DNA sequence: TGTGCCAGCAGCCCCCTGGGGGGGGCCGTTGAGCAGTTCTTC. This encodes CASSPLGGAVEQFF.

Turning to this clonotype: The library was built for alpha chains, so this beta chain is an off-target read and its size means little. The V and J genes are TRBV10-3 and TRBJ1-2; no clear D gene. CDR1 is ENHRY, CDR2 SYGVKD, per germline. The CDR3 contains 15 residues. V was shortened by 4 bases and J by 1 base, with 13 bases between the two germline ends. DNA of the CDR3: TGTGCCATCAGTGCAGCCGGGATTCATAACTATGGCTACACCTTC. Amino acids: CAISAAGIHNYGYTF.

Regarding this clonotype: This beta chain is an unintended read in a library built for alpha chains; its size means little. The chain employs TRBV3-1 and TRBJ1-1; weak D call: TRBD1 (6 bases). V dropped 2 bases and J dropped 1 base, with 11 bases sitting between them. The V gene's germline CDR1 is LGHDT and CDR2 YNNKEL (reference sequence). This CDR3 region has 15 residues. The CDR3 DNA reads as TGTGCCAGCAGCCAACGTGGGGGGGCGAACACTGAAGCTTTCTTT. Protein product: CASSQRGGANTEAFF.

Concerning this clonotype itself: This beta chain slipped into a library made for alpha chains as a stray read, so its size is not meaningful. J is TRBJ2-2 and V is TRBV7-2; D is perhaps TRBD1 (5 bases). The CDR3 totals 13 residues. V shed 5 bases and J shed 6 bases, with 10 bases lying between them. Looked up from germline, CDR1 is SGHTA and CDR2 is FQGNSA. This CDR3 is CASSPARAGELFF. The CDR3 DNA follows: TGTGCCAGCAGCCCCGCCAGGGCCGGGGAGCTGTTTTTT.

A few counts support this clonotype. This beta chain came through as a stray read in a library set up for alpha chains, and its size says little. The chain uses TRBV12-3 or TRBV12-4 and TRBJ1-1; tentatively, D is TRBD1 (5 bases). V lost 11 bases and J 1 base, leaving 8 bases between the germline ends. This CDR3 spans 11 amino acids. CDR3 protein: CAYRKNTEAFF. DNA for the CDR3: TGTGCCTACAGGAAGAACACTGAAGCTTTCTTT.